The TCR beta chain under discussion was sequenced for a study of neurological immune-mediated disorders. This clonotype was detected ten times or more. What it binds is not known. For the unsorted libraries, 2 million PBMCs stored at -80 C served as input. Synthesis of cDNA was carried out by template-switch 5'RACE. The reaction used 10-nucleotide random UMIs. TCRdb independently ran MiXCR on the 5' RACE reads; one entry per CDR3 protein. The table has some 53,000 distinct CDR3 sequences, 16% seen once; the top ten hold about 4.7%. Study observations and caveats: It was HTLV-1-associated myelopathy that showed the most TCR clonal expansion, while multiple sclerosis showed the least, falling below healthy controls.

Germline V gives CDR1 SGHRS, CDR2 YFSETQ. The V end was cut by 0 bases, the J end by 1 base, with 8 bases between. This CDR3 has 16 amino acids. The chain has TRBV5-1 and TRBJ2-6; D gene uncertain. Sample: PBMCs. This receptor was taken from a man in his fifties or sixties in good health. DNA of the CDR3: TGCGCCAGCAGCTTGGAAGTACGGTCTGGGGCCAACGTCCTGACTTTC. Its translation: CASSLEVRSGANVLTF.